This T cell receptor beta chain was recorded in a study of identical twins. Study-wide results and caveats: Out-of-frame alpha sequences shared by twins showed excess low generation probability. Less excess twin sharing appeared in beta out-of-frame sequences.

A universal primer site was added by template switching, and unique molecular identifiers were carried by the cDNA. TCRdb passed the 5' RACE reads through MiXCR, listing each CDR3 protein once. The sample has 1.5 million or so distinct CDR3 sequences, 32% seen once. Healthy Caucasian individuals made up all the donors. This clonotype was seen a handful of times. Its antigen is as yet unknown. The sample comprised cord blood. The receptor's source is a newborn girl in good health.

The CDR3 region has the DNA TGTGCCAGCAGTTTGCGTAGGAGCAATCAGCCCCAGCATTTT. Translated: CASSLRRSNQPQHF. The chain combines TRBV12-3 or TRBV12-4 with TRBJ1-5, with unresolved D. Trimming shortened V by 3 bases and J by 1 base, and 7 bases separated the two germline ends. The CDR3 is 14 residues long.